These 9 T cell receptor beta chains came from one sample sequenced in a study of blood T cell repertoires in COVID-19. Assay: immunoSEQ multiplex PCR; the TCRdb copy retains only in-frame clones and omits some. The table has 200,000 to 250,000 clones, about 82% seen once. The source material was peripheral blood. These receptors came from a woman aged 65 to 85 with COVID-19, enrolled during active disease.

This clone was observed once. V is TRBV18 and J is TRBJ1-2; 8 nucleotides line up with TRBD1. Germline CDR1 reads KGHSH; CDR2 reads LQKENI. Trimming at V came to 3 bases and at J to 2 bases, leaving 8 bases not matched to a gene. The CDR3 extends over 16 amino acids. The DNA for the CDR3 is TGTGCCAGCTCACCCCCCAGGGGGCCGCGGAACTATGGCTACACCTTC. Protein product: CASSPPRGPRNYGYTF.

As concerns this clone: The junction and the germline gene differ at one end; a read error may be behind it. The gene calls are TRBV4-3 and TRBJ2-7; D may be TRBD1 (6 bases). Germline V gene sequence: CDR1 LGHNA, CDR2 YSLEER. CDR3 length: 15 amino acids. CDR3 region: CASSKDGTPGYEQYF. CDR3 coding DNA: TGCGCCAGCAGCAAAGACGGGACACCAGGCTACGAGCAGTACTTC.

V usage is TRBV6-2 or TRBV6-3 and J usage is TRBJ2-5; 10 bases agree with TRBD2. Per germline, CDR1 MNHEY and CDR2 SVGEGT. This CDR3 comprises 15 residues. Trimming removed 4 bases from V and 2 bases from J; junction bases left unmatched: 4. The CDR3 sequence: CASSSNSGGQETQYF. The CDR3, as DNA: TGTGCCAGCAGTTCTAATAGCGGGGGGCAAGAGACCCAGTACTTC.

The chain employs TRBV9 and TRBJ2-5; TRBD1 aligns across 9 bases. The length of the CDR3 is 17 residues. V shed 2 bases and J 1 base; nucleotides not matched to a gene: 9. Germline values: CDR1 SGDLS, CDR2 YYNGEE. The CDR3 loop is CASSVGRRTGAQETQYF. For the CDR3, the DNA is TGTGCCAGCAGCGTCGGGAGGAGGACAGGGGCCCAAGAGACCCAGTACTTC.

The CDR3 reads CASSPNRGDYEQYF. The CDR3 nucleotides read TGTGCCAGCTCACCAAACAGGGGGGACTACGAGCAGTACTTC. The genes are TRBV18 and TRBJ2-7; 8 bases align to TRBD1. Germline CDR1 and CDR2: KGHSH and LQKENI. J was trimmed by 3 bases and V by 2 bases; bases with no gene match: 3. This CDR3 region has 14 residues.

The CDR3 is CASSSPGQGIYGYTF. The CDR3 nucleotides are TGTGCCAGCAGTTCACCGGGACAGGGGATATATGGCTACACCTTC. The V gene is TRBV28, the J gene TRBJ1-2, with TRBD1 matching 10 bases. The trim removed 4 bases at V and 5 bases at J, leaving 7 bases unmatched. The CDR3 consists of 15 residues. The V gene's germline CDR1 is MDHEN and CDR2 SYDVKM.

This sequence joins TRBV7-2 and TRBJ1-5; tentative D call: TRBD1 (5 bases). Per germline, CDR1 SGHTA and CDR2 FQGNSA. The CDR3 spans 15 residues. V was shortened by 1 base and J by 4 bases, with 11 bases between the two germline ends. CDR3 in DNA: TGTGCCAGCAGCTTAGGGGGGGACTCTAATCAGCCCCAGCATTTT. It is translated as CASSLGGDSNQPQHF.

The chain couples TRBV19 to TRBJ1-2; D gene ambiguous. Trimming removed 0 bases from V and 2 bases from J, with 7 bases in between. CDR1 is LNHDA and CDR2 is SQIVND in the germline V gene (reference sequence). The CDR3 loop spans 14 amino acids. CDR3 DNA sequence: TGTGCCAGTAGTATAGATCTATCCAACTATGGCTACACCTTC. The encoded protein is CASSIDLSNYGYTF.

The chain is built from TRBV5-8 and TRBJ1-2; D not certain. The ends were cut back, 4 bases at V and 5 bases at J, with 15 bases in the middle. Germline assignment: CDR1 SGHTS and CDR2 YDEGEE. The CDR3 contains 14 residues. The CDR3 reads CASSRGIPAYGYTF. The CDR3 DNA follows: TGTGCCAGCAGCCGAGGTATTCCCGCGTATGGCTACACCTTC.